This T cell receptor (beta chain) was sequenced during a study of blood T cell repertoires in COVID-19. Study-level background: Some COVID-19 samples were acute and others convalescent; all came from the United States, Italy and Spain.

Source study methods: The authors estimated nucleated cell counts from reference gene primer amplification. The protocol was immunoSEQ multiplex PCR, while the TCRdb copy is restricted to in-frame clones and leaves out a portion. Clonal size and the V and J genes are those of that table, whereas D and trimming came from the DNA. Of around 300,000 clones listed, 90% were seen once; the top ten hold 1%. V lost 8 bases, J lost 3 bases, and 13 bases lay in between. The CDR3 totals 13 residues. The chain carries TRBV12-3 or TRBV12-4 and TRBJ1-1, with a weak D call TRBD1 (6 bases). This clonotype was obtained from a woman between 40 and 50 years old with COVID-19, enrolled during active disease. Sequencing was carried out using peripheral blood. The CDR3 region has the DNA TGTGCCAGCTCATTGAAGGGGGACACTGAAGCTTTCTTT. Translated: CASSLKGDTEAFF.